This T cell receptor (beta chain) was identified during a study of regulatory T cells in long-lasting Graves disease. A word on this clonotype: What it binds is not known.

This sample's time point: persistent/refractory GD, antithyroid drugs over 5 years with positive TRAb. Construction of the TCR library relied on RNA isolated from PBMCs. Study observations and caveats: It was in persistent disease that TRBV28, TRBJ1-2 and TRBJ2-5 were favored.

Trimming removed 3 bases from V and 8 bases from J; junction bases left unmatched: 15. CDR1 and CDR2 (germline): LNHNV, YYDKDF (reference sequence). This CDR3 spans 17 amino acids. Building the TCR beta libraries relied on iRepertoire HTBI primers, and CDR3 regions underwent Arm-PCR. Each CDR3 protein is one row after TCRdb ran MiXCR on the multiplex PCR reads. The profile shows 400,000 or so distinct CDR3 sequences, roughly a quarter of them singletons. The sequencing used peripheral blood mononuclear cells (PBMCs), collected when the disease was refractory, from a patient treated with antithyroid drugs. This chain uses TRBV15 with TRBJ1-4; 7 bases match TRBD1. This clonotype was sampled from a female donor with Graves disease. The CDR3: CATSRLLAGTVSEKLFF. CDR3 nucleotide sequence: TGTGCCACCAGCAGGTTATTGGCAGGGACAGTAAGCGAAAAACTGTTTTTT. Full variable domain (rest looked up from reference TRBV15 and TRBJ1-4): DAMVIQNPRYQVTQFGKPVTLSCSQTLNHNVMYWYQQKSSQAPKLLFHYYDKDFNNEADTPDNFQSRRPNTSFCFLDIRSPGLGDTAMYLCATSRLLAGTVSEKLFFGSGTQLSVL.